This is a list of T cell receptor beta chains from one sample in a study of blood T cell repertoires in COVID-19. Profiling relied on immunoSEQ multiplex PCR, and the TCRdb table lists in-frame clones only, not all of them. The table lists 80,000 or so clones, 85% of them singletons. Sample: peripheral blood. These receptors originate from a man aged 55 to 70 with COVID-19, enrolled during active disease. CDR3s include the opening cysteine and the closing phenylalanine or tryptophan. Fields, in order: CDR3 length, D gene, J gene, clone size, V gene, CDR3 DNA, CDR3 protein. The D gene is left open where the match is weak. Clone sizes are given selectively: once, few, many, or a class where the clone is expanded.

>15|-|TRBJ1-3|-|TRBV28
TGTGCCAGCAGTTTAGGGACAAACTCTGGAAACACCATATATTTT
CASSLGTNSGNTIYF
>13|TRBD1|TRBJ1-1|-|TRBV27
TGTGCCAGCAGTTTGAGGGGGCAGGGTAAAGCTTTCTTT
CASSLRGQGKAFF
>16|-|TRBJ1-5|-|TRBV4-1
TGCGCCAGCAGCCCCTCCGCCGTCAGGGGTCTACAGCCCCAGCATTTT
CASSPSAVRGLQPQHF
>17|TRBD1|TRBJ2-1|-|TRBV10-1
TGCGCCAGCAGTGAAACGAGGGGGCCAAGCTCCTACAATGAGCAGTTCTTC
CASSETRGPSSYNEQFF
>12|TRBD2|TRBJ2-7|-|TRBV30
TGTGCCTGGAGTGTAGGTAGCGGGAGGCTGTACTTC
CAWSVGSGRLYF
>16|-|TRBJ1-6|-|TRBV28
TGTGCCAGCAGTTTTAGGGGGAGCTCCTATAATTCACCCCTCCACTTT
CASSFRGSSYNSPLHF
>16|-|TRBJ1-1|-|TRBV9
TGTGCCAGCAGCGTAGTCGGGGGGTCAATTGGGGCTGAAGCTTTCTTT
CASSVVGGSIGAEAFF
>15|-|TRBJ2-7|few|TRBV9
TGTGCCAGCAGCGTAGCCTCGGACGGGGCCTACGAGCAGTACTTC
CASSVASDGAYEQYF
>14|TRBD2|TRBJ2-7|-|TRBV5-4
TGTGCCAGCAGCTCCGGACTAGCTATCTACGAGCAGTACTTC
CASSSGLAIYEQYF
>16|TRBD2|TRBJ2-2|-|TRBV10-3
TGTGCCATCAGCGGTGGGACTAGCGGGGTCGCCGGGGAGCTGTTTTTT
CAISGGTSGVAGELFF
>16|TRBD1|TRBJ2-2|-|TRBV19
TGTGCCAGTAGTATAGATCACAGGGGCTACACCGGGGAGCTGTTTTTT
CASSIDHRGYTGELFF
>18|TRBD1|TRBJ1-6|-|TRBV5-1
TGCGCCAGCAGCCAACGCGGACAGGGGGCGGGCGGTAATTCACCCCTCCACTTT
CASSQRGQGAGGNSPLHF
>18|TRBD1|TRBJ2-1|-|TRBV24-1
TGTGCCACCAGTGATTCTCAAGTTAGACAGGGTGTCTACAATGAGCAGTTCTTC
CATSDSQVRQGVYNEQFF
>13|-|TRBJ1-2|-|TRBV6-4
TGTGCCAGCTGGAGGAGAAAAAACTATGGCTACACCTTC
CASWRRKNYGYTF
>14|TRBD2|TRBJ2-1|-|TRBV18
TGTGCCAGCTCACCAAGGGCGCGGGAGGATGAGCAGTTCTTC
CASSPRAREDEQFF
>17|TRBD1|TRBJ2-2|few|TRBV18
TGTGCCAGCTCACCTCGAGCCGGGACAGGCAACACCGGGGAGCTGTTTTTT
CASSPRAGTGNTGELFF
>18|TRBD2|TRBJ2-2|-|TRBV7-7
TGTGCCAGCAGCGCGGGGAGCGGGGGCCCCTCACTAACCGGGGAGCTGTTTTTT
CASSAGSGGPSLTGELFF
>13|TRBD2|TRBJ2-7|-|TRBV3-1/TRBV3-2
TGTGCCAGCGGGGAGCGGGAGCGCGACGAGCAGTACTTC
CASGERERDEQYF
>14|TRBD1|TRBJ2-7|once|TRBV5-6
TGTGCCAGCAGCCAGACCGGACAGGACTACGAGCAGTACTTC
CASSQTGQDYEQYF
>15|-|TRBJ1-2|-|TRBV7-3
TGTGCCAGCAGCCCGGTGGTTGGGCTTTCCTATGGCTACACCTTC
CASSPVVGLSYGYTF
>13|-|TRBJ2-2|-|TRBV10-1
TGCGCCAGCAGTGAGCAGGGCGCCGGGGAGCTGTTTTTT
CASSEQGAGELFF
>15|-|TRBJ2-3|-|TRBV13
TGTGCCAGCAGCTCATCCATCACATACACAGATACGCAGTATTTT
CASSSSITYTDTQYF
>15|-|TRBJ2-1|once|TRBV3-1/TRBV3-2
TGTGCCAGCAGCCAAGGCTCGGGAGTGGGGAATGAGCAGTTCTTC
CASSQGSGVGNEQFF
>15|-|TRBJ1-2|-|TRBV21-1
TGTGCCCGACGGGGGGCCGGACCTGTGGACTATGGCTACACCTTC
CARRGAGPVDYGYTF
>11|-|TRBJ2-7|-|TRBV20-1
TGCAGTGCTATTCCCCAGGGCGAGCAGTACTTC
CSAIPQGEQYF
>13|-|TRBJ2-7|-|TRBV5-6
TGTGCCAGCAGCTTGACTAGGTATTACGAGCAGTACTTC
CASSLTRYYEQYF
>15|TRBD2|TRBJ2-1|-|TRBV19
TGTGCCAGTAGTAGAGGGACTAGCGGGGGCAATGAGCAGTTCTTC
CASSRGTSGGNEQFF
>15|TRBD2|TRBJ2-5|-|TRBV18
TGTGCCAGCTCAACGCGGGGGGGGAACCAAGAGACCCAGTACTTC
CASSTRGGNQETQYF